Given below is one T cell receptor (beta chain) in context. Antigen unknown. These data belong to a study of cytomegalovirus exposure and HLA in healthy donors. Broader study findings: By a later analysis, the bulk of CMV-associated TCR beta chains appeared HLA-restricted. A link between a missense DCLRE1C variant and TCR beta V- and J-gene trimming emerged from a later analysis.

With 60 Vbeta and 13 Jbeta primers, the PCR was carried out. The protocol was immunoSEQ multiplex PCR, while the TCRdb copy is restricted to in-frame clones and leaves out a portion. This sample's clone table lists approximately 210,000 clones. Material for sequencing was PBMCs. The source is a woman younger than 45 in good health and CMV-seropositive.

CDR3: CASSGPGLAYEQYF. CDR3 nucleotide sequence: TGTGCCAGCAGCGGGCCGGGACTAGCCTACGAGCAGTACTTC. V usage is TRBV7-2 and J usage is TRBJ2-7; 8 bases fit TRBD2. With 5 bases clipped from V and 2 bases from J, the junction kept 5 bases outside the gene matches. The CDR3 spans 14 residues. Germline lookup yields CDR1 SGHTA and CDR2 FQGNSA.